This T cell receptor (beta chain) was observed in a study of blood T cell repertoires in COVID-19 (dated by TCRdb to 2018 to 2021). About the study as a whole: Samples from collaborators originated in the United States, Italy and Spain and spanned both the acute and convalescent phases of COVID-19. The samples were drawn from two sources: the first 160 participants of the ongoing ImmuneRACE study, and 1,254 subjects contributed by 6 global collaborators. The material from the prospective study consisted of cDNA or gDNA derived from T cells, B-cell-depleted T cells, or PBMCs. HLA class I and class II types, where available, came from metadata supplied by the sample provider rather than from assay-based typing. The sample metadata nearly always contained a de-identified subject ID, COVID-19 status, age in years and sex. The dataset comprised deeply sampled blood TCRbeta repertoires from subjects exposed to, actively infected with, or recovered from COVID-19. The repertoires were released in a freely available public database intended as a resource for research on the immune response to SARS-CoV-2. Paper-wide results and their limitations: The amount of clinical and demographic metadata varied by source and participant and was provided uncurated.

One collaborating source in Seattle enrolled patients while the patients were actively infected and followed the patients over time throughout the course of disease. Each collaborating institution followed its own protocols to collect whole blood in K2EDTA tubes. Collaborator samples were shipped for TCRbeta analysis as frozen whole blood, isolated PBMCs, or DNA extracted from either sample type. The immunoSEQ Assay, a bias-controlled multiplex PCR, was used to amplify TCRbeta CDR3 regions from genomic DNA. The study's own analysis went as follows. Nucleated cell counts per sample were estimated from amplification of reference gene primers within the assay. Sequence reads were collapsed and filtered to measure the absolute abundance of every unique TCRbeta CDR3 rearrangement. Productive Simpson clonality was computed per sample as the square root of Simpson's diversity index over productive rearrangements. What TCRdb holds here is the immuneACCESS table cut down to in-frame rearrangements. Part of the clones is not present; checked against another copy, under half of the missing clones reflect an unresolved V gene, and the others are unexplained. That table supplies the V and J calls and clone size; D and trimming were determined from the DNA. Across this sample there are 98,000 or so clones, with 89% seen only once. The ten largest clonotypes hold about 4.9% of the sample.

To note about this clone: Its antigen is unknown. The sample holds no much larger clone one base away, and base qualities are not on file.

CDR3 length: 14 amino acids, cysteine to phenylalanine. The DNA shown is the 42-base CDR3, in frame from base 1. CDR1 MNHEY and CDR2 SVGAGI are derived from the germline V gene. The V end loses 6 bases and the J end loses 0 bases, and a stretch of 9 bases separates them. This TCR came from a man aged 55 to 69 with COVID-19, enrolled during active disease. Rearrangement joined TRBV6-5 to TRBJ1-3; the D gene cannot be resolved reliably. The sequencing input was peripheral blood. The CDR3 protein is CASRPTYSGNTIYF. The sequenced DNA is TGTGCCAGCAGGCCAACTTACTCTGGAAACACCATATATTTT.